These 20 T cell receptor beta chains came from one sample sequenced in a study of blood T cell repertoires in COVID-19. TCRdb's table, derived via immunoSEQ multiplex PCR, lists solely in-frame clones and lacks some. The sample carries about 250,000 clones, roughly 86% recorded once. Sequenced input: peripheral blood. Source of these receptors: a woman older than 75 with COVID-19, enrolled during active disease.

This clone was observed a few times. V and J are TRBV27 and TRBJ1-6; TRBD1 is a possible D gene (6 bases). Per germline, CDR1 MNHEY and CDR2 SMNVEV (reference sequence). Between the trimmed V and J ends, which lost 6 bases and 0 bases, there was a span of 12 bases. The CDR3 extends over 16 amino acids. This chain's CDR3 is CASSPSDSSYNSPLHF. The CDR3 region has the DNA TGTGCCAGCAGCCCCTCGGACAGCTCCTATAATTCACCCCTCCACTTT.

This clone was seen a few times. The J gene is TRBJ1-6, the V gene TRBV27, with 8 bases that match TRBD1. Germline V gene lookup returns CDR1 MNHEY and CDR2 SMNVEV (reference sequence). With V trimmed by 3 bases and J by 6 bases, 1 base remained unmatched. CDR3 length: 14 residues. CDR3 sequence reads: CASSFTGGNSPLHF. The CDR3 nucleotides are TGTGCCAGCAGTTTCACAGGGGGTAATTCACCCCTCCACTTT.

CDR3 in amino acids: CASSELQGNTEAFF. The CDR3 DNA reads TGTGCCAGCTCAGAGCTTCAGGGGAACACTGAAGCTTTCTTT. The V call is TRBV18, the J call TRBJ1-1; D is possibly TRBD1 (5 bases). Germline V gene sequence: CDR1 KGHSH, CDR2 LQKENI. The CDR3 length is 14 residues. V dropped 5 bases and J dropped 1 base, with 11 bases sitting between them.

V usage is TRBV6-1 and J usage is TRBJ1-1; perhaps TRBD1 as D (6 bases). Germline CDR1 is MNHNS and CDR2 is SASEGT. The CDR3 runs to 17 residues. V lost 1 base and J 3 bases, leaving 18 bases between the germline ends. DNA of the CDR3: TGTGCCAGCAGTGAAGGAGGATGGGGGCTAGGGTACACTGAAGCTTTCTTT. This codes for CASSEGGWGLGYTEAFF.

The V call is TRBV5-1, the J call TRBJ2-4, with a tentative D call TRBD1 (5 bases). The CDR3 runs 15 residues. Looked up from germline, CDR1 is SGHRS and CDR2 is YFSETQ. V gave up 1 base and J gave up 7 bases, with 15 bases separating them. The CDR3 protein is CASSLSQGGSNIQYF. CDR3 coding DNA: TGCGCCAGCAGCTTGTCTCAGGGCGGTTCGAACATTCAGTACTTC.

The chain employs TRBV5-1 and TRBJ2-7; 10 bases agree with TRBD1. The CDR3 contains 16 residues. The germline CDR1 and CDR2 sequences are SGHRS and YFSETQ. The V gene end was trimmed by 0 bases and the J gene end by 2 bases; junction bases not matched to a gene: 5. In nucleotides, the CDR3 is TGCGCCAGCAGCTTGGGTGGGACAGGGGTTCCCTACGAGCAGTACGTC. Protein product: CASSLGGTGVPYEQYV.

The gene calls are TRBV7-2 and TRBJ1-1; 7 bases agree with TRBD1. With V trimmed by 4 bases and J by 1 base, 12 bases remained unmatched. The V gene's germline CDR1 is SGHTA and CDR2 FQGNSA. This CDR3 is 17 amino acids long. CDR3 sequence: CASSSYRGGAGNTEAFF. Written as DNA, the CDR3 is TGTGCCAGCAGCTCATACAGGGGAGGTGCGGGGAACACTGAAGCTTTCTTT.

This clone was observed at least ten times. Compared with germline, one end of the junction differs, possibly owing to a read error. V usage is TRBV12-3 or TRBV12-4 and J usage is TRBJ1-2; 9 bases map to TRBD1. The length of the CDR3 is 12 residues. The CDR3 region is CASSLAGTGNTF. CDR3 DNA: TGTGCCAGCAGTTTAGCCGGGACAGGGAACACTTTC.

The chain joins TRBV6-5 to TRBJ2-5; TRBD2 agrees at 10 bases. The CDR3 totals 14 residues. Germline lookup yields CDR1 MNHEY and CDR2 SVGAGI. With 5 bases clipped from V and 3 bases from J, the junction kept 3 bases outside the gene matches. The CDR3 DNA is TGTGCCAGCAGTAGAGGACTAGCGGAAGAGACCCAGTACTTC. Translation: CASSRGLAEETQYF.

The sample holds one count of this clone. The genes are TRBV14 and TRBJ2-1; 12 bases match TRBD2. CDR1 and CDR2 (germline): SGHDN, FVKESK. CDR3 length: 17 residues. With 5 bases clipped from V and 8 bases from J, the junction kept 13 bases outside the gene matches. The CDR3 sequence is CASSALALAGGRDEQFF. As DNA, the CDR3 is TGTGCCAGCAGCGCGCTGGCACTAGCGGGGGGTAGAGATGAGCAGTTCTTC.

The chain combines TRBV3-1 (or the pseudogene TRBV3-2) with TRBJ1-5, with TRBD1 matching over 7 bases. CDR1 and CDR2 from the germline V gene are LGHDT and YNNKEL (reference sequence). J gave up 7 bases and V 2 bases, and 2 bases lay outside the gene matches. The CDR3 has 13 amino acids. CDR3 region: CASSQPGGQPQHF. CDR3 nucleotide sequence: TGTGCCAGCAGCCAACCAGGGGGGCAGCCCCAGCATTTT.

The V gene is TRBV3-1 (or the pseudogene TRBV3-2), the J gene TRBJ2-7, with D hard to call. Trimming stripped 2 bases from V and 5 bases from J, with 4 bases between. This CDR3 region has 11 residues. Germline loops: CDR1 LGHDT, CDR2 YNNKEL (reference sequence). CDR3 sequence: CASSQLDEQYF. DNA of the CDR3: TGTGCCAGCAGCCAACTCGACGAGCAGTACTTC.

The V call is TRBV6-2 or TRBV6-3, the J call TRBJ1-2; perhaps TRBD1 as D (6 bases). Trimming stripped 4 bases from V and 6 bases from J, with 12 bases between. The germline V gene has CDR1 MNHEY and CDR2 SVGEGT. CDR3 length: 13 amino acids. The chain's CDR3 is CASSSNREHGYTF. DNA of the CDR3: TGTGCCAGCAGTTCTAACAGGGAACATGGCTACACCTTC.

The gene calls are TRBV30 and TRBJ1-5; D possibly corresponds to TRBD1 (6 bases). The germline CDR1 and CDR2 sequences are GTSNPN and SVGIG (reference sequence). The CDR3 totals 14 residues. The V end was cut by 1 base, the J end by 9 bases, with 16 bases between. CDR3 nucleotides: TGTGCCTGGAGTGGCGGGGGGCGCGTCGGGCCCCAGCATTTT. This codes for CAWSGGGRVGPQHF.

CDR3 loop: CAWSRTSATDTQYF. Written as DNA, the CDR3 is TGTGCCTGGAGTCGGACTAGCGCTACAGATACGCAGTATTTT. The gene calls are TRBV30 and TRBJ2-3; 9 bases line up with TRBD2. Germline CDR1 and CDR2: GTSNPN and SVGIG (reference sequence). The CDR3 extends over 14 amino acids. The J segment lost 3 bases and the V segment lost 2 bases, leaving 3 bases of the junction unmatched.

CDR3 residues: CASSYQGAVSPLHF. CDR3 DNA: TGTGCCAGCAGTTACCAGGGGGCGGTCTCACCCCTCCACTTT. The chain couples TRBV6-5 to TRBJ1-6; 8 nucleotides match TRBD1. Germline V gives CDR1 MNHEY, CDR2 SVGAGI. The CDR3 contains 14 residues. The V and J ends lost 2 bases and 10 bases, in that order; junction bases with no gene match: 4.

V and J are TRBV7-9 and TRBJ1-1; 10 nucleotides line up with TRBD1. The CDR3 contains 16 residues. Germline loops: CDR1 SEHNR, CDR2 FQNEAQ (reference sequence). V shed 3 bases, J shed 6 bases, and the junction held 10 bases outside the gene matches. The CDR3 reads CASSFTLGTGASEAFF. CDR3 DNA: TGTGCCAGCAGCTTCACCCTTGGGACAGGGGCCTCTGAAGCTTTCTTT. Using reference TRBV7-9 and TRBJ1-1 for the parts outside the CDR3, the full variable domain is DTGVSQNPRHKITKRGQNVTFRCDPISEHNRLYWYRQTLGQGPEFLTYFQNEAQLEKSRLLSDRFSAERPKGSFSTLEIQRTEQGDSAMYLCASSFTLGTGASEAFFGQGTRLTVV.

This chain uses TRBV28 with TRBJ2-5; a weak D match, TRBD2 (6 bases). The CDR3 is 15 amino acids. V lost 5 bases and J 1 base, leaving 14 bases between the germline ends. CDR1 is MDHEN, CDR2 SYDVKM, per germline. CDR3 coding DNA: TGTGCCAGCAGTCCCCCGACCGGGGGCCAAGAGACCCAGTACTTC. Translated, it gives CASSPPTGGQETQYF. The full variable domain, rest sourced from reference TRBV28 and TRBJ2-5, is DVKVTQSSRYLVKRTGEKVFLECVQDMDHENMFWYRQDPGLGLRLIYFSYDVKMKEKGDIPEGYSVSREKKERFSLILESASTNQTSMYLCASSPPTGGQETQYFGPGTRLLVL.

In its sample, this clone was seen a few times. This chain joins TRBV2 and TRBJ1-1; D possibly corresponds to TRBD1 (5 bases). V was trimmed by 7 bases and J by 8 bases, leaving 11 bases between them. The length of the CDR3 is 11 residues. Per germline, CDR1 SNHLY and CDR2 FYNNEI. The CDR3 here is CASTKSGEAFF. CDR3 bases: TGTGCCAGCACGAAGTCAGGGGAAGCTTTCTTT. The variable domain in full, with the rest retrieved from reference TRBV2 and TRBJ1-1, is EPEVTQTPSHQVTQMGQEVILRCVPISNHLYFYWYRQILGQKVEFLVSFYNNEISEKSEIFDDQFSVERPDGSNFTLKIRSTKLEDSAMYFCASTKSGEAFFGQGTRLTVV.

V gene TRBV19 combines with J gene TRBJ2-2; D perhaps matches TRBD1 (5 bases). Trimming cost V 8 bases and J 1 base, with 11 bases left between them. The germline CDR1 and CDR2 sequences are LNHDA and SQIVND (reference sequence). The CDR3 is 14 amino acids. CDR3 loop: CASAPDRNTGELFF. The CDR3 nucleotides read TGTGCCAGTGCCCCAGACAGGAACACCGGGGAGCTGTTTTTT. Using reference TRBV19 and TRBJ2-2 for the parts outside the CDR3, the full variable domain is DGGITQSPKYLFRKEGQNVTLSCEQNLNHDAMYWYRQDPGQGLRLIYYSQIVNDFQKGDIAEGYSVSREKKESFPLTVTSAQKNPTAFYLCASAPDRNTGELFFGEGSRLTVL.